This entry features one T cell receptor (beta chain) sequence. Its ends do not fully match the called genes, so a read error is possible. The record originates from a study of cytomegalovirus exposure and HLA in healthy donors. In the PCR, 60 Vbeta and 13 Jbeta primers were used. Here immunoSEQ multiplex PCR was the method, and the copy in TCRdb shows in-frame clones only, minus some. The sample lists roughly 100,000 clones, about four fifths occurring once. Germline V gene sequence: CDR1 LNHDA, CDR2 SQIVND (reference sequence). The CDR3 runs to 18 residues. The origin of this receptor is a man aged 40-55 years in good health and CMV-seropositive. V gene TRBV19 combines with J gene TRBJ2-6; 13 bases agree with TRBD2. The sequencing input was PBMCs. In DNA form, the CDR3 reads TGTGCCAGTAGTATCGGGACTAGCGGGATATCTGGGGCCAACGGCCTGACTTTC. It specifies CASSIGTSGISGANGLTF.